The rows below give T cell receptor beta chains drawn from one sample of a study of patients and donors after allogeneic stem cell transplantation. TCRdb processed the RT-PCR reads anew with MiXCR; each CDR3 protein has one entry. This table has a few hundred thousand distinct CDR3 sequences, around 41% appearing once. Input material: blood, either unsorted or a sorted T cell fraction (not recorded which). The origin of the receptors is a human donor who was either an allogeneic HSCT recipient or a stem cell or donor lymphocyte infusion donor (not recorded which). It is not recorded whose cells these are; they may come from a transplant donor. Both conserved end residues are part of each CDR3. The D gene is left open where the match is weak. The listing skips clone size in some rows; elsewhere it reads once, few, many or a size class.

TGTGCCAGCACTCCGGGACTAGCGACCCATGAGCAGTTCTTC	CASTPGLATHEQFF	NA	TRBV12-3/TRBV12-4	TRBJ2-1	TRBD2
TGTGCCAGCAGCAGGGGACCCCGCGGGGTTGAGCCCCAGCATTTT	CASSRGPRGVEPQHF	few	TRBV9	TRBJ1-5	NA
TGTGCCAGCAGTTTAAGGGTAAACACTGAAGCTTTCTTT	CASSLRVNTEAFF	many	TRBV12-3/TRBV12-4	TRBJ1-1	NA
TGTGCCAGCAGTTGGACAGGGGAAAAGGACACTGAAGCTTTCTTT	CASSWTGEKDTEAFF	NA	TRBV6-5	TRBJ1-1	TRBD1
TGTGCCAGCAGTCGACGGACACCAACTAATGAAAAACTGTTTTTT	CASSRRTPTNEKLFF	few	TRBV6-2/TRBV6-3	TRBJ1-4	NA
TGCAGCGTGACAGGCCCAAATGAAAAACTGTTTTTT	CSVTGPNEKLFF	NA	TRBV29-1	TRBJ1-4	NA
TGTGCCAGCTCACCACTAGCGTCGAGCTACGGCTACACCTTC	CASSPLASSYGYTF	NA	TRBV18	TRBJ1-2	NA
TGCAGTGCCCACGCGGGCTCCTCTGGAAACACCATATATTTT	CSAHAGSSGNTIYF	NA	TRBV20-1	TRBJ1-3	NA
TGTGCCAGCAGCTACAGACAGGTTTACAATGAGCAGTTCTTC	CASSYRQVYNEQFF	NA	TRBV11-2	TRBJ2-1	NA
TGTGCCAGCAGTTTATTTGGGAGGGGAAGAACCGACTACGAGCAGTACTTC	CASSLFGRGRTDYEQYF	few	TRBV27	TRBJ2-7	TRBD2
TGTGCCAGCAGCCAATGGGAGACAGGGCTGTACAATGAGCAGTTCTTC	CASSQWETGLYNEQFF	NA	TRBV3-1	TRBJ2-1	TRBD1
TGCGCCAGCAGCTTGGACTTCAATGTGGGCACAGATACGCAGTATTTT	CASSLDFNVGTDTQYF	NA	TRBV5-1	TRBJ2-3	NA
TGTGCCAGCAGCCGACACGGACAGCTTAACACTGAAGCTTTCTTT	CASSRHGQLNTEAFF	NA	TRBV6-1	TRBJ1-1	NA
TGCGCCAGCAGCCAAATAGGTAGGGGAGGTGCAGATACGCAGTATTTT	CASSQIGRGGADTQYF	NA	TRBV4-1	TRBJ2-3	NA
TGTGCCATCAGTGTGTATCGGACTAGCGGGGACTACAATGAGCAGTTCTTC	CAISVYRTSGDYNEQFF	NA	TRBV10-3	TRBJ2-1	TRBD2
TGCAGTGCTCGACAGGGGGAACGGAAAGCTTTCTTT	CSARQGERKAFF	few	TRBV20-1	TRBJ1-1	TRBD1